This TCR beta chain was observed in a study of CD8+ T cells in alopecia areata. Whole-study context: In an open-label trial, patients got 5 to 10 mg tofacitinib twice daily. Tofacitinib therapy lasting 6 to 18 months was followed by 6 months off drug. Study-wide findings and caveats: Clonality in the scalp and expanded CD8+ clones ranked among the top 100 were significantly decreased by tofacitinib. Resident alphabeta T cells of normal skin are also sequenced in scalp samples.

Treatment: oral pan-JAK inhibitor, 5-10 mg twice daily. Points on this clone: Its antigen is currently unknown.

In each case, RNA was isolated and then reverse transcribed into cDNA as the sequencing template. Libraries were prepared by immunoSEQ multiplex PCR; TCRdb keeps only in-frame clonotypes and omits some of them. Of around 200,000 clones listed, 64% were seen once; the top ten hold more than 3.5%. V lost 6 bases to trimming and J lost 6 bases, with 15 bases between them. Per germline, CDR1 MGHDK and CDR2 SYGVNS. CDR3 length: 13 residues. This specimen was CD4+ T cells sorted from blood, taken at week 4, from a patient treated with tofacitinib. This clonotype was sampled from a human donor with alopecia areata. The V call is TRBV25-1, the J call TRBJ2-7; TRBD2 is a possible D gene (6 bases). Here the CDR3 reads CASSGGYNGEQYF. CDR3 nucleotide sequence: TGTGCCAGCAGCGGAGGGTACAACGGCGAGCAGTACTTC.